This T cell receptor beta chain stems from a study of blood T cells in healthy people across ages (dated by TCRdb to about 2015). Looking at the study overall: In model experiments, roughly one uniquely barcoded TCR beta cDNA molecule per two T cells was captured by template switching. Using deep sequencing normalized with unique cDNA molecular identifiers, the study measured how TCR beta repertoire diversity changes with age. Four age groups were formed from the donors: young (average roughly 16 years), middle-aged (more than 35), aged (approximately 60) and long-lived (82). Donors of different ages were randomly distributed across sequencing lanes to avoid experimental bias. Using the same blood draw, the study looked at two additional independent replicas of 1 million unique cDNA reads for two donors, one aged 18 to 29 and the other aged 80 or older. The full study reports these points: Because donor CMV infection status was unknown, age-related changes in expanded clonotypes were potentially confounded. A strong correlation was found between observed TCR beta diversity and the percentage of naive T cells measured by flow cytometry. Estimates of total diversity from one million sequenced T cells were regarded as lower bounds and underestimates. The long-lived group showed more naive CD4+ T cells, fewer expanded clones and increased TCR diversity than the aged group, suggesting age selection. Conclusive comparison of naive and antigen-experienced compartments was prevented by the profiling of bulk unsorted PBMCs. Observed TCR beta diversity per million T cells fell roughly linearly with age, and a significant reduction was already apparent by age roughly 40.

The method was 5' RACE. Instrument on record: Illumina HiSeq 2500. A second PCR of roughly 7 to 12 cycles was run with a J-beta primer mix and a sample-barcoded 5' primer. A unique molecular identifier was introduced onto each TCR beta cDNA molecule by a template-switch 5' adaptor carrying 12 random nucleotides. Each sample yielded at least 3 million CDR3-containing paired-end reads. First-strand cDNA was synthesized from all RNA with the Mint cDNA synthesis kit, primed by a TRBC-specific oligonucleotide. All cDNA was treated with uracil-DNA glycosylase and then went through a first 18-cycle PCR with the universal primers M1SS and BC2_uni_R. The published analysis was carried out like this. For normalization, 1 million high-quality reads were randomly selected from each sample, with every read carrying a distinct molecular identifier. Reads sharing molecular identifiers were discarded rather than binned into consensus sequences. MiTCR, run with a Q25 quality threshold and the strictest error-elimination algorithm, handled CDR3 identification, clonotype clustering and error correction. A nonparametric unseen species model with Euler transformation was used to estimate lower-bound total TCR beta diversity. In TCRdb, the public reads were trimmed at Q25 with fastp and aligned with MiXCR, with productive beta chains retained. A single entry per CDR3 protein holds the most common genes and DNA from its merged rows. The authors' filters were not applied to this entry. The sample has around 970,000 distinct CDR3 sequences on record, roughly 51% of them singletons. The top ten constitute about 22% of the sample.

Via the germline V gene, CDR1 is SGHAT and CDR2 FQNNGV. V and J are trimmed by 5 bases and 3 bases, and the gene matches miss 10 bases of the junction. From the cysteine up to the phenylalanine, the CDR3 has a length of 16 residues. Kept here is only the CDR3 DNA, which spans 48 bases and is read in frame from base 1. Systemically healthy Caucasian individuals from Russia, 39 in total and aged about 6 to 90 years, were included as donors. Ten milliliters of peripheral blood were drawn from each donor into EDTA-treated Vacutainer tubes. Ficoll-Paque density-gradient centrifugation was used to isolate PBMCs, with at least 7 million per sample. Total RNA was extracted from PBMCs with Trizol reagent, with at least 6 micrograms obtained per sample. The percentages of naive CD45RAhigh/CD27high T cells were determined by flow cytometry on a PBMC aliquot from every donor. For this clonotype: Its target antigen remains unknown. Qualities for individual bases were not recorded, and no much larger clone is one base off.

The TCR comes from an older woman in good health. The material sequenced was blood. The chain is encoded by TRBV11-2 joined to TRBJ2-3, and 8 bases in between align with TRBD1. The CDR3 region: CASSPRLGQATDTQYF. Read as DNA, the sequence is TGTGCCAGCAGCCCTAGGTTGGGACAGGCTACAGATACGCAGTATTTT.